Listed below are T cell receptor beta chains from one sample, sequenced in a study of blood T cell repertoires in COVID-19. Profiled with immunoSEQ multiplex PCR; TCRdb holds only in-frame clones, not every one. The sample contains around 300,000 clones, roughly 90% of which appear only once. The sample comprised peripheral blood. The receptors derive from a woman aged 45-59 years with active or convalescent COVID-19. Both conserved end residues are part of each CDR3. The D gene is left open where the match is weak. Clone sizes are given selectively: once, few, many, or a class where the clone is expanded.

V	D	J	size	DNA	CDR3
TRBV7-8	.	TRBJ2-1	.	TGTGCCAGCAGCTCACCTACGAAGGGGTACGTCTACAATGAGCAGTTCTTC	CASSSPTKGYVYNEQFF
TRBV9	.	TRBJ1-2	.	TGTGCCAGCAGCCAAATTAACTATGGCTACACCTTC	CASSQINYGYTF
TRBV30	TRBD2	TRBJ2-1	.	TGTGCCTGGGAACTAGCGAATGAGCAGTTCTTC	CAWELANEQFF
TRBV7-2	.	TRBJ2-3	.	TGTGCCAGCAGCTCAGCGTCAGGGTCAGATACGCAGTATTTT	CASSSASGSDTQYF
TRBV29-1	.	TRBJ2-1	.	TGCAGCGCAACGGACAGATACAATGAGCAGTTCTTC	CSATDRYNEQFF
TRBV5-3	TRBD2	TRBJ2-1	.	TGTGCCAGAAGCAGCCTTACAAATAGCGGGGGGGCAATAAAGGATGAGCAGTTCTTC	CARSSLTNSGGAIKDEQFF
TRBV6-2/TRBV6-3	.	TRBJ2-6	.	TGTGCCAGCAGTTCGGACAGCTCTGGGGCCAACGTCCTGACTTTC	CASSSDSSGANVLTF
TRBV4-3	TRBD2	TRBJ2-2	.	TGCGCCAGCAGCCCTCGGACTAGCGGCTACACCGGGGAGCTGTTTTTT	CASSPRTSGYTGELFF
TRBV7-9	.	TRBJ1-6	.	TGTGCCAGCAGCCAACAGGTGACCTATAATTCACCCCTCCACTTT	CASSQQVTYNSPLHF
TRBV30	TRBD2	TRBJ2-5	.	TGTGCCTGGGATTCGGGACTAGCGGGAGAGACCCAGTACTTC	CAWDSGLAGETQYF
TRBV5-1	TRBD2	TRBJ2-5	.	TGCGCCAGCAGCTTGGGCCCACCTAGCGGGAGGAACCAAGAGACCCAGTACTTC	CASSLGPPSGRNQETQYF
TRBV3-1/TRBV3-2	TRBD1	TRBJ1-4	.	TGTGCCAGCAGCCTTGGGACAGGGGCTGAAAAACTGTTTTTT	CASSLGTGAEKLFF
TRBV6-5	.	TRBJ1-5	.	TGTGCCAGCAAATACCGGAATCAGCCCCAGCATTTT	CASKYRNQPQHF
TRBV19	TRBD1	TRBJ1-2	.	TGTGCCAGTAGTATCCACCCCCCGGGACAGGGGGATGGCTACACCTTC	CASSIHPPGQGDGYTF
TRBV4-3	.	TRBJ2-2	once	TGCGCCAGCAGCCGGGAACTCGGGGACACCGGGGAGCTGTTTTTT	CASSRELGDTGELFF
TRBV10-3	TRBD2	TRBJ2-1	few	TGTGCCATCGGAAAGACTAGCGGGGGGGCATACGATGAGCAGTTCTTC	CAIGKTSGGAYDEQFF
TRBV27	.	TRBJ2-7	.	TGTGCCAGCAGTTTATCTGGGGGCGGATTGAGTTACGAGCAGTACTTC	CASSLSGGGLSYEQYF
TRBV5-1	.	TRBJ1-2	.	TGCGCCAGCAGCTTGGCCCTGGGGGGGGCGAGTGGCTACACCTTC	CASSLALGGASGYTF
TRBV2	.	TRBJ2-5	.	TGTGCCAGCGGAGGTTCGGTCGGCGAGACCCAGTACTTC	CASGGSVGETQYF
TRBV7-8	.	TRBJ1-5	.	TGTGCCAGCAGCTTAAGTCCCTCCGGCAGGGGAATCGATAGCAATCAGCCCCAGCATTTT	CASSLSPSGRGIDSNQPQHF
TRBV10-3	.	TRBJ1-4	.	TGTGCCATCAGTGGAGGGGGAGGGAGCTCGGAAAAACTGTTTTTT	CAISGGGGSSEKLFF
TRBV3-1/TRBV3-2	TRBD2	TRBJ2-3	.	TGTGCCAGCAGCCAGTGGACTAGCGGGGACACAGATACGCAGTATTTT	CASSQWTSGDTDTQYF
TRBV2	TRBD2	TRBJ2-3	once	TGTGCCAGCAGTAACCGCGGCGGGGGGACTACAGATACGCAGTATTTT	CASSNRGGGTTDTQYF
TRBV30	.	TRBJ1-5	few	TGTGCCTGGAGTGTAAAAGGGGGCAATCAGCCCCAGCATTTT	CAWSVKGGNQPQHF
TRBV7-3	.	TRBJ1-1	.	TGTGCCAGCAACGCCTGGGAAGGGAGTGAAGCTTTCTTT	CASNAWEGSEAFF
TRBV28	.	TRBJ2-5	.	TGTGCCAGCAGTGGGGGGGGCCAGGGGCCAGAGACCCAGTACTTC	CASSGGGQGPETQYF
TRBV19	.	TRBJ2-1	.	TGTGCCAGTGGGGCTTCCACAGGGGAGCAGTTCTTC	CASGASTGEQFF
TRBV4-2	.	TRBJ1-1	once	TGTGCCAGCAGCCATCTGACAGGACTGAACACTGAAGCTTTCTTT	CASSHLTGLNTEAFF
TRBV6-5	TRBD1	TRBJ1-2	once	TGTGCCAGCAGCCCCCGGGACAGGGGAGGCTATGGCTACACCTTC	CASSPRDRGGYGYTF
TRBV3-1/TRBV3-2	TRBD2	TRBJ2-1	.	TGTGCCAGCAGCCAAGACTTCGCGGGGGGAGGGAATGAGCAGTTCTTC	CASSQDFAGGGNEQFF